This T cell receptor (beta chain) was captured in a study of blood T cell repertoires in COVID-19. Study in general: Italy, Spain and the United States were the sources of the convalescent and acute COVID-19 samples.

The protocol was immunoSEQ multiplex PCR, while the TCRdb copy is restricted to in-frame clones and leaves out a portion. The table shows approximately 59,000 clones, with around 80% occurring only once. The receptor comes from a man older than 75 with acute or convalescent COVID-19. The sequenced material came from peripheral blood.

The CDR3, as DNA: TGTGCCAGCAGTCCCCTAGGGGCTCAGGGCGAGCAGTACTTC. Translation: CASSPLGAQGEQYF. The genes are TRBV27 and TRBJ2-7, with D possibly TRBD1 on 5 matching bases. V lost 5 bases and J lost 6, with 17 bases in between. This CDR3 is 14 amino acids long. CDR1 is MNHEY and CDR2 is SMNVEV in the germline V gene (reference sequence).